This T cell receptor beta chain stems from a study of CD8 T cells in ankylosing spondylitis. This clonotype was seen a handful of times. Per germline, CDR1 SGHVS and CDR2 FNYEAQ. The V and J ends lost 0 bases and 5 bases respectively, with 10 bases between them. The CDR3 is 14 amino acids. Making use of molecular barcodes, quantitative 5'-RACE generated TCR beta libraries. TCRdb called the 5' RACE reads again in MiXCR, with one record for every CDR3 protein. This table holds under 450,000 distinct CDR3 sequences, 20% to 25% found once. This sequence joins TRBV7-6 and TRBJ1-1; D gene unclear. The specimen was blood, either unsorted or a sorted T cell fraction (not recorded which). The source of this sequence is a male donor with ankylosing spondylitis or in good health (not recorded which). CDR3 nucleotide sequence: TGTGCCAGCAGCTTAGCCCGGGTAGGAACTGAAGCTTTCTTT. This translates into CASSLARVGTEAFF. Looking up the rest from reference TRBV7-6 and TRBJ1-1 gives the full variable domain: GAGVSQSPRYKVTKRGQDVALRCDPISGHVSLYWYRQALGQGPEFLTYFNYEAQQDKSGLPNDRFSAERPEGSISTLTIQRTEQRDSAMYRCASSLARVGTEAFFGQGTRLTVV.